This T cell receptor (beta chain) was recorded in a study of cytomegalovirus exposure and HLA in healthy donors. Study results and caveats: In a later analysis, productive TCRs from donors in an Asian-associated ancestry cluster reportedly carried fewer N-insertions than the cohort mean. TCR beta chains associated with HLA were, in a later analysis, more clonally expanded than equally common others.

The CDR3 totals 16 residues. Per the germline V gene, CDR1 is SGHRS and CDR2 is YFSETQ. The ends lost 4 bases at V and 5 bases at J; junction bases unmatched: 11. Details on this clone: The antigen remains unidentified.

Amplification used 60 Vbeta primers and 13 Jbeta primers. Profiling relied on immunoSEQ multiplex PCR, and the TCRdb table lists in-frame clones only, not all of them. The repertoire holds under 300,000 clones, with approximately 84% as singletons. This TCR was sampled from a woman in her thirties or forties in good health and CMV-seropositive. Material for sequencing was PBMCs. This rearrangement joins TRBV5-1 to TRBJ2-5; TRBD1 matches 10 bases. CDR3 residues: CASSDPGQGFGETQYF. DNA of the CDR3: TGCGCCAGCAGCGACCCGGGACAGGGGTTTGGGGAGACCCAGTACTTC.